The rows below give T cell receptor beta chains drawn from one sample of a study of PD-1 blockade in classical Hodgkin lymphoma. Assay used: immunoSEQ multiplex PCR; TCRdb lists only in-frame clones, some missing. This table has 25,000 to 35,000 clones, approximately 79% appearing once. Specimen: CD4+ T cells from blood, collected before the fourth cycle of nivolumab. These receptors were taken from a human donor with classical Hodgkin lymphoma. CDR3s include the opening cysteine and the closing phenylalanine or tryptophan. The order of the fields is D gene, V gene, clone size, J gene, CDR3 DNA, CDR3 protein. A D gene is named only where the DNA matches it firmly. Part of the rows lack a size; the others show once, few, many or a class for expanded clones.

D gene: TRBD1
V gene: TRBV7-2
clone size: -
J gene: TRBJ1-2
CDR3 DNA: TGTGCCAGCAGCGGGCCGGGACAGGTTAACTATGGCTACACCTTC
CDR3 protein: CASSGPGQVNYGYTF

D gene: -
V gene: TRBV7-3
clone size: -
J gene: TRBJ2-5
CDR3 DNA: TGTGCCAGCAGCTTAAGTGGGGGGCAACAAGAGACCCAGTACTTC
CDR3 protein: CASSLSGGQQETQYF

D gene: TRBD1
V gene: TRBV19
clone size: -
J gene: TRBJ2-3
CDR3 DNA: TGTGCCAGTAGTGTCCGAGACAGGGGGGACACAGATACGCAGTATTTT
CDR3 protein: CASSVRDRGDTDTQYF

D gene: -
V gene: TRBV29-1
clone size: -
J gene: TRBJ2-7
CDR3 DNA: TGCAGCGTTGGTCTGGGGGTGTACGAGCAGTACTTC
CDR3 protein: CSVGLGVYEQYF

D gene: -
V gene: TRBV19
clone size: few
J gene: TRBJ1-2
CDR3 DNA: TGTGCCAGCCGCATCGGGGAGAATTACTATGGCTACACCTTC
CDR3 protein: CASRIGENYYGYTF

D gene: -
V gene: TRBV10-1
clone size: -
J gene: TRBJ2-5
CDR3 DNA: TGCGCCAGCAGTGAGTGGGCAGGGGAATACCAAGAGACCCAGTACTTC
CDR3 protein: CASSEWAGEYQETQYF

D gene: -
V gene: TRBV10-3
clone size: -
J gene: TRBJ2-3
CDR3 DNA: TGTGCCATCAGTGATCGGAGGGACACAGATACGCAGTATTTT
CDR3 protein: CAISDRRDTDTQYF

D gene: TRBD1
V gene: TRBV29-1
clone size: few
J gene: TRBJ2-1
CDR3 DNA: TGCAGCGAAGGGACAGGGGGGAATGAGCAGTTCTTC
CDR3 protein: CSEGTGGNEQFF

D gene: TRBD2
V gene: TRBV19
clone size: few
J gene: TRBJ2-2
CDR3 DNA: TGTGCCAGTAGTATCGGGTCCTGGACTAGCGTTAACACCGGGGAGCTGTTTTTT
CDR3 protein: CASSIGSWTSVNTGELFF

D gene: -
V gene: TRBV7-9
clone size: -
J gene: TRBJ2-3
CDR3 DNA: TGTGCCAGCAGCTTTGGGACGGGGGGCACAGATACGCAGTATTTT
CDR3 protein: CASSFGTGGTDTQYF

D gene: -
V gene: TRBV28
clone size: -
J gene: TRBJ2-1
CDR3 DNA: TGTGCCAGCAGTTTCCCCGGAGGGCAGTTCTTC
CDR3 protein: CASSFPGGQFF

D gene: TRBD2
V gene: TRBV15
clone size: once
J gene: TRBJ2-7
CDR3 DNA: TGTGCCACCAGGGCTAGCGGGGGATCAGTTTACGAGCAGTACTTC
CDR3 protein: CATRASGGSVYEQYF

D gene: TRBD2
V gene: TRBV11-2
clone size: -
J gene: TRBJ2-3
CDR3 DNA: TGTGCCAGCAGCCCTGAAGCGGGGGGGAGGGATACGCAGTATTTT
CDR3 protein: CASSPEAGGRDTQYF

D gene: -
V gene: TRBV10-3
clone size: -
J gene: TRBJ2-7
CDR3 DNA: TGTGCCATCAGCGGACTCGAATCCCACGAGCAGTACTTC
CDR3 protein: CAISGLESHEQYF